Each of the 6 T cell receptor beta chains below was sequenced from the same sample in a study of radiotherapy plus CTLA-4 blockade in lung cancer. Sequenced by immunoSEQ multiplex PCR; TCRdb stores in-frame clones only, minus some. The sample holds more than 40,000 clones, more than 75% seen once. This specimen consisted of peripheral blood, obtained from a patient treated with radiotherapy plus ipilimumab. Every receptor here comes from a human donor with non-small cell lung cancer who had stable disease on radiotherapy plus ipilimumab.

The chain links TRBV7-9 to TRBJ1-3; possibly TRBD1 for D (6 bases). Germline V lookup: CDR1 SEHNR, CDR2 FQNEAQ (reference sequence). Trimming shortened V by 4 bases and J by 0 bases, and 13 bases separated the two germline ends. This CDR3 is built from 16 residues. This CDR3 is CASSSRTGSSGNTIYF. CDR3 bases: TGTGCCAGCAGCTCGAGAACAGGGAGCTCTGGAAACACCATATATTTT.

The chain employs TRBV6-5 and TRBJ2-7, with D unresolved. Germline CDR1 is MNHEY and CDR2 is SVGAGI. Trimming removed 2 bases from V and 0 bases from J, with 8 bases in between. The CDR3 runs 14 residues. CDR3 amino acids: CASSYGLSSYEQYF. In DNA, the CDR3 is TGTGCCAGCAGTTACGGGCTTTCCTCCTACGAGCAGTACTTC.

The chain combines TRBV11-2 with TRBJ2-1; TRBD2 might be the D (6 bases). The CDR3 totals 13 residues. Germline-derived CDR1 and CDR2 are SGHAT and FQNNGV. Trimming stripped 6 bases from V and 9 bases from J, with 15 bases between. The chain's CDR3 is CASRKTGEVEQFF. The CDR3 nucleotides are TGTGCCAGCAGGAAAACGGGGGAAGTTGAGCAGTTCTTC.

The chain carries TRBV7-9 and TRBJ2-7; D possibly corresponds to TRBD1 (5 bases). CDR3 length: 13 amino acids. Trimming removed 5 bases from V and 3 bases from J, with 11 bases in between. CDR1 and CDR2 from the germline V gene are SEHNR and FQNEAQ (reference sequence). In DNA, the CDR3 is TGTGCCAGCAGCCTCGGAAGGGGCTACGAGCAGTACTTC. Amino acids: CASSLGRGYEQYF.

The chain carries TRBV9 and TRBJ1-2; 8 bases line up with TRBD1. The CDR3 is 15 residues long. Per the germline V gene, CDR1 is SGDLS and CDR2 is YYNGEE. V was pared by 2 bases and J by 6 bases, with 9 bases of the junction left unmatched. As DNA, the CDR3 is TGTGCCAGCAGCGTCGTAGACAGGGGAACCGATGGCTACACCTTC. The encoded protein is CASSVVDRGTDGYTF.

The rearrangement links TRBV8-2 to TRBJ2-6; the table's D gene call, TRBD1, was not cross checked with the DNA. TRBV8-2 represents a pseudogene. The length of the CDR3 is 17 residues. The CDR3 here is CGRINKITQSRANVLTF. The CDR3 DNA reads TGTGGCAGAATTAATAAGATAACACAAAGTCGGGCCAACGTCCTGACTTTC.